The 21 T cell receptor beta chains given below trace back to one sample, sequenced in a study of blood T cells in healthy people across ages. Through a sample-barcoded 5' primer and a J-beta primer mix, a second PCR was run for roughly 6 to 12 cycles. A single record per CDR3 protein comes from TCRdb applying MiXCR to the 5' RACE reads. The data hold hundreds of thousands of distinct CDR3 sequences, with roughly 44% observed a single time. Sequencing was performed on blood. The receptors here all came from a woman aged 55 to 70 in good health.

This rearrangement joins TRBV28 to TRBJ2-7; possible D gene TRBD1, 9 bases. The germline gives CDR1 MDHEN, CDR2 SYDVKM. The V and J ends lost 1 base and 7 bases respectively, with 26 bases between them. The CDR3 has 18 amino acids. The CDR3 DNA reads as TGTGCCAGCAGTTTATTCCGGGAGGGACAGGGATTGTTGGTAGAGCAGTACTTC. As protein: CASSLFREGQGLLVEQYF. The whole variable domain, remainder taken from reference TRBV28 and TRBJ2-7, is DVKVTQSSRYLVKRTGEKVFLECVQDMDHENMFWYRQDPGLGLRLIYFSYDVKMKEKGDIPEGYSVSREKKERFSLILESASTNQTSMYLCASSLFREGQGLLVEQYFGPGTRLTVT.

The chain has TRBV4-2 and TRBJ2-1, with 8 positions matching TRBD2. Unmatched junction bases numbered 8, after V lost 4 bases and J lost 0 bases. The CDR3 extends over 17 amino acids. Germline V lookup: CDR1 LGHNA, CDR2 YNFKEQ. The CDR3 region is CASSPRTSGASYNEQFF. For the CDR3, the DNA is TGTGCCAGCAGCCCAAGAACTAGCGGAGCCTCCTACAATGAGCAGTTCTTC.

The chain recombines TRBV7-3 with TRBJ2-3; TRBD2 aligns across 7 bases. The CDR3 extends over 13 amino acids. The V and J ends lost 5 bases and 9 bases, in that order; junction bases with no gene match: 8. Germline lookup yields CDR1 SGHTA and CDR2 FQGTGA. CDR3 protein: CASSPEGLSTQYF. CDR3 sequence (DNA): TGTGCCAGCAGCCCAGAGGGACTATCAACGCAGTATTTT. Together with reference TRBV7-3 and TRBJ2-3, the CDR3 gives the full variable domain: GAGVSQTPSNKVTEKGKYVELRCDPISGHTALYWYRQSLGQGPEFLIYFQGTGAADDSGLPNDRFFAVRPEGSVSTLKIQRTERGDSAVYLCASSPEGLSTQYFGPGTRLTVL.

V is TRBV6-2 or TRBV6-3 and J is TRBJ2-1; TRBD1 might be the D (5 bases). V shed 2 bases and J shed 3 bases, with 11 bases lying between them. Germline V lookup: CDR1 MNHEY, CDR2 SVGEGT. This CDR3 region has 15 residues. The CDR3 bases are TGTGCCAGCAGTTACGGCAGGGTGATCTACAATGAGCAGTTCTTC. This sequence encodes CASSYGRVIYNEQFF.

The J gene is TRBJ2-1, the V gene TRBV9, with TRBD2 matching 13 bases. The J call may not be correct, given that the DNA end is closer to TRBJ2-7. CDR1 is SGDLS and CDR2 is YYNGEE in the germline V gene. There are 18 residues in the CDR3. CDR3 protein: CASSVGTSGGLSYNEQYF. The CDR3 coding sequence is TGTGCCAGCAGCGTAGGGACTAGCGGGGGCCTCTCCTACAATGAGCAGTACTTC.

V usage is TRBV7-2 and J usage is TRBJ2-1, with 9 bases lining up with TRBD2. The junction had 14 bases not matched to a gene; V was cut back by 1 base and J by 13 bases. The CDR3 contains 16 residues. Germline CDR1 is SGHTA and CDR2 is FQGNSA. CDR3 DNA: TGTGCCAGCAGCTTAGGGGGCGGGAGGGCATCGGAGACCCAGTTCTTC. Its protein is CASSLGGGRASETQFF.

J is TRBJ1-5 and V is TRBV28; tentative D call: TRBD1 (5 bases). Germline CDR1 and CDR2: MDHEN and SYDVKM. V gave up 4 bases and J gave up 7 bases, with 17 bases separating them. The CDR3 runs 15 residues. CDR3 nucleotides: TGTGCCAGCAGTTGGGCCTGGGGGGTCATACAGCCCCAGCATTTT. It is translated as CASSWAWGVIQPQHF.

In DNA form, the CDR3 reads TGTGCCAGCAGCCAAGATGAAGGCGGAGGAATGAGGACCCAGTACTTC. The encoded protein is CASSQDEGGGMRTQYF. This rearrangement joins TRBV14 to TRBJ2-5; TRBD2 might be the D (5 bases). CDR1 SGHDN and CDR2 FVKESK come from the germline V gene. V lost 0 bases to trimming and J lost 7 bases, with 18 bases between them. The CDR3 is made up of 16 amino acids.

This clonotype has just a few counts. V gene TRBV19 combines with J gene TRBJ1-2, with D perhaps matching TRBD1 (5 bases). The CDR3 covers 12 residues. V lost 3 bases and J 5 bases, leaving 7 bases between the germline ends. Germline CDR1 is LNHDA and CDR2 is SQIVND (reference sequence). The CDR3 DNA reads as TGTGCCAGTAGTATGGAGGGGTATGGCTACACCTTC. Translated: CASSMEGYGYTF. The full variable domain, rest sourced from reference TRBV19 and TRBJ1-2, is DGGITQSPKYLFRKEGQNVTLSCEQNLNHDAMYWYRQDPGQGLRLIYYSQIVNDFQKGDIAEGYSVSREKKESFPLTVTSAQKNPTAFYLCASSMEGYGYTFGSGTRLTVV.

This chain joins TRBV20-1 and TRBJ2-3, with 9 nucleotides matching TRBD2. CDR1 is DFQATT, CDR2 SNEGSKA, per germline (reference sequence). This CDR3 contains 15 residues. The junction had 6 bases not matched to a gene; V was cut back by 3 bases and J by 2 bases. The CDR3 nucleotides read TGCAGTGCTAGCAGGGTAGCGGGAGTCACAGATACGCAGTATTTT. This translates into CSASRVAGVTDTQYF.

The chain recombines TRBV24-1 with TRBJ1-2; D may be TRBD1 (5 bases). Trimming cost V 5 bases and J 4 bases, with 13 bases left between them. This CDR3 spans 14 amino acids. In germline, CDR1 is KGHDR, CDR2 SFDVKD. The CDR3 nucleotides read TGTGCCACCAGTGGGGGCCCTCGGTCCTATGGCTACACCTTC. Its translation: CATSGGPRSYGYTF.

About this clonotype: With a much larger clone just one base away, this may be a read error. CDR3 sequence (DNA): TGTGCCAGCAGCTTAGACAACGATGGCTACACCTTC. Translating gives CASSLDNDGYTF. V and J are TRBV7-2 and TRBJ1-2, with D unclear. Germline-derived CDR1 and CDR2 are SGHTA and FQGNSA. The CDR3 consists of 12 residues. Trimming removed 1 base at V and 6 bases at J, with 6 bases between.

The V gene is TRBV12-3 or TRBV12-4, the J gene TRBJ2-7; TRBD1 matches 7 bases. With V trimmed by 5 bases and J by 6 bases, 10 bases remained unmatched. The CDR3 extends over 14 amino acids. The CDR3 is CASSPGGFLAEQYF. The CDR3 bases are TGTGCCAGCAGTCCAGGGGGATTCCTGGCCGAGCAGTACTTC.

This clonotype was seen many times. The CDR3 region has the DNA TGCGCCAGCAGCTTGGGGAAGAGCTACGAGCAGTACTTC. Residues: CASSLGKSYEQYF. The V call is TRBV5-1, the J call TRBJ2-7; unclear D gene. Per germline, CDR1 SGHRS and CDR2 YFSETQ. V lost 0 bases and J 3 bases, leaving 7 bases between the germline ends. This CDR3 is built from 13 residues.

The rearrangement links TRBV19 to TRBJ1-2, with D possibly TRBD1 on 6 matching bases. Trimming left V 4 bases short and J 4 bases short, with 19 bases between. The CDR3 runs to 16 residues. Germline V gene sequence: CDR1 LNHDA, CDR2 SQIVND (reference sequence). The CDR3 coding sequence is TGTGCCAGTAGTACCGCCCTACGGGGGGCCCTCTATGGCTACACCTTC. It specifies CASSTALRGALYGYTF.

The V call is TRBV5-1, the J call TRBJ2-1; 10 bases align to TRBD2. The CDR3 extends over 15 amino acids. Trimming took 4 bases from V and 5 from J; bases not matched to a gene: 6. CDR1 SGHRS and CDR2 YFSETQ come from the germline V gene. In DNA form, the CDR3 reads TGCGCCAGCAGCCTAGCTAGCGGGGGAGACAATGAGCAGTTCTTC. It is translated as CASSLASGGDNEQFF.

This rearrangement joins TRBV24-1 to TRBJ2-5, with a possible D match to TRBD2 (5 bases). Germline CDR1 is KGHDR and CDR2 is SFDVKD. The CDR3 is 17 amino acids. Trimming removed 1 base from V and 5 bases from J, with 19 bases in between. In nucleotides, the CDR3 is TGTGCCACCAGTGATTTCGCAGGTGACATGGTAGCGGAGACCCAGTACTTC. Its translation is CATSDFAGDMVAETQYF.

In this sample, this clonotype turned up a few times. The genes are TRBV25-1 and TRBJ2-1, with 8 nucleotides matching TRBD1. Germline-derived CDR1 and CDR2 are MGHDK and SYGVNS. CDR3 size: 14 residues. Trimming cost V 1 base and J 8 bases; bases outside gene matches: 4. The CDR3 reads CASSELDREDEQFF. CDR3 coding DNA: TGTGCCAGCAGTGAATTGGACAGGGAGGATGAGCAGTTCTTC.

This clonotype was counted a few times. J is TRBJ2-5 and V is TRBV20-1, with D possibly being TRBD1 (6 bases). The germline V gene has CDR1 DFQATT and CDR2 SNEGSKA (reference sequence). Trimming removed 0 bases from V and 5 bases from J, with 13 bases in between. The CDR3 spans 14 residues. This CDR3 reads CSARDNRVLETQYF. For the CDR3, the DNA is TGCAGTGCTAGAGATAACAGGGTGCTGGAGACCCAGTACTTC.

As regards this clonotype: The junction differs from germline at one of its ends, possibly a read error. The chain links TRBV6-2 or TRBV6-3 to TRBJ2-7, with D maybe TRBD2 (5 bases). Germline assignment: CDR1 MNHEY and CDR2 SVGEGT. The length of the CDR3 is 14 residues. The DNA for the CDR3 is TGTGTCAGCAGTTATCCCGGGGATGGCTACGAGCAGTACTTC. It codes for CVSSYPGDGYEQYF.

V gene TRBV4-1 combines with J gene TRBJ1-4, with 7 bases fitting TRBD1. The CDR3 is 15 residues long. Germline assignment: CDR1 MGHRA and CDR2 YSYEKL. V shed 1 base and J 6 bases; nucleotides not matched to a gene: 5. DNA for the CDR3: TGCGCCAGCAGCCAAGGACAGGGTGTATATGAAAAACTGTTTTTT. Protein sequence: CASSQGQGVYEKLFF.